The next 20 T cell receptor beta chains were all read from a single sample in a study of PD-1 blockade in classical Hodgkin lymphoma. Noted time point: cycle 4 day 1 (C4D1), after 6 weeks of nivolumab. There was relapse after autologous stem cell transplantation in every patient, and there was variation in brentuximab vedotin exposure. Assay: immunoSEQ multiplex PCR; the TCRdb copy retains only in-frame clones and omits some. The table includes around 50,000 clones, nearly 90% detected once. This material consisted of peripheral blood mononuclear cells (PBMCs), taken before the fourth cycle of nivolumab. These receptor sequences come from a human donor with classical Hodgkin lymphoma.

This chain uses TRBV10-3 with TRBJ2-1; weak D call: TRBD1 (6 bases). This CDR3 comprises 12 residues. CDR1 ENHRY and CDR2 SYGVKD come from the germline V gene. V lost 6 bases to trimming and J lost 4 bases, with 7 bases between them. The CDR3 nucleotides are TGTGCCATCAGGGACAGTTACAATGAGCAGTTCTTC. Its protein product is CAIRDSYNEQFF.

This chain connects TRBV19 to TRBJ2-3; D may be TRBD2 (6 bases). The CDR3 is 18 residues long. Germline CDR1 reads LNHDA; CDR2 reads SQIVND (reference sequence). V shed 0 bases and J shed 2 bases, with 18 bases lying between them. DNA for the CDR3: TGTGCCAGTAGTATAGATCATGGGGCGGGACCAGCCACAGATACGCAGTATTTT. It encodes CASSIDHGAGPATDTQYF.

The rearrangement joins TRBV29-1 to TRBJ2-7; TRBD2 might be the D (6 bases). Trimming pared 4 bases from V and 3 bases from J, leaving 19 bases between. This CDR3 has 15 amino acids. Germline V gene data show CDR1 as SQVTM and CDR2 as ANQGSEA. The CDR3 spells CSVGPRSSELYEQYF. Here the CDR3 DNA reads TGCAGCGTTGGTCCTCGTTCTAGCGAACTCTACGAGCAGTACTTC.

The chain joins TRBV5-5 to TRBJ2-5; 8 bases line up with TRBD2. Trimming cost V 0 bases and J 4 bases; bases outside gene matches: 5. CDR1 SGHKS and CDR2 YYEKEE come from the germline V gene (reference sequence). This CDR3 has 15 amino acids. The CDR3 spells CASSLVGLGAETQYF. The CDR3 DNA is TGTGCCAGCAGCTTGGTGGGACTAGGGGCAGAGACCCAGTACTTC.

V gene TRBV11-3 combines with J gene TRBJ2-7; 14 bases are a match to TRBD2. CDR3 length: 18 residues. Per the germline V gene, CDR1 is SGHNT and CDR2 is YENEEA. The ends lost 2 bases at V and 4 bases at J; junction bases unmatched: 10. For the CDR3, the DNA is TGTGCCAGCAGCTTAAAAGGGACTAGCGGGAGTCTTAGGTACGAGCAGTACTTC. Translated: CASSLKGTSGSLRYEQYF.

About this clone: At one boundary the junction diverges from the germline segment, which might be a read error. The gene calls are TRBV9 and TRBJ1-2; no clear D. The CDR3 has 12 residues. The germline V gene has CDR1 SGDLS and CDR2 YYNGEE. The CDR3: CAGSNRAYGYTF. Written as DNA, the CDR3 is TGTGCCGGCAGCAACCGGGCCTATGGCTACACCTTC.

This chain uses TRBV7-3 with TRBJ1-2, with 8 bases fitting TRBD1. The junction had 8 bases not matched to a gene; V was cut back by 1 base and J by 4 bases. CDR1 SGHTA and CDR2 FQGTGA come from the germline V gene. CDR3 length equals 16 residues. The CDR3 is CASSLNPVTGVYGYTF. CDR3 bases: TGTGCCAGCAGCTTAAATCCCGTGACAGGGGTCTATGGCTACACCTTC.

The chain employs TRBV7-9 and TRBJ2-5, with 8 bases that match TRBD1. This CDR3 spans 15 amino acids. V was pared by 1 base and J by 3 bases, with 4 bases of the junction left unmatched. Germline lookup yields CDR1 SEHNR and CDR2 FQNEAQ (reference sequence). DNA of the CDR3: TGTGCCAGCAGCTTAGGGGACAGGTTTGAAGAGACCCAGTACTTC. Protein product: CASSLGDRFEETQYF.

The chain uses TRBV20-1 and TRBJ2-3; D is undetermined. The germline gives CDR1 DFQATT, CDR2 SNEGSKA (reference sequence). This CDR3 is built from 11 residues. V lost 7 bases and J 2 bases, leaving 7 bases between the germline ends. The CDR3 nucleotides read TGCAGTGTGCGCTTCACAGATACGCAGTATTTT. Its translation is CSVRFTDTQYF.

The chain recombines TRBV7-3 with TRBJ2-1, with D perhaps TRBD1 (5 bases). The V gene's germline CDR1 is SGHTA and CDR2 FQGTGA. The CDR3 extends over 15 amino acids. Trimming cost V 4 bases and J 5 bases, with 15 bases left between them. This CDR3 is CASSSIGGADNEQFF. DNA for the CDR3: TGTGCCAGCAGCTCTATAGGTGGGGCTGACAATGAGCAGTTCTTC.

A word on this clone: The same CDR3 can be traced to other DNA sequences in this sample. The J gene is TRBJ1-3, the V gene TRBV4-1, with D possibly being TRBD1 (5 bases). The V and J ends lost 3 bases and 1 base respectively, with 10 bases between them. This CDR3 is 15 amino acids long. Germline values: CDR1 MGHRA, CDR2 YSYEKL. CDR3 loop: CASSQGQGSGNTIYF. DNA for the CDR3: TGCGCCAGCAGCCAGGGGCAGGGATCTGGAAACACCATATATTTT.

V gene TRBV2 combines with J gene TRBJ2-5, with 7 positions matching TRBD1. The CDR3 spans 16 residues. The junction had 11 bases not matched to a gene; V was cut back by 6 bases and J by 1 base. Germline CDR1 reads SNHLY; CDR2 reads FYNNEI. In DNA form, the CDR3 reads TGTGCCAGCAGGGATGGACAGGACCACTTCCAAGAGACCCAGTACTTC. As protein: CASRDGQDHFQETQYF.

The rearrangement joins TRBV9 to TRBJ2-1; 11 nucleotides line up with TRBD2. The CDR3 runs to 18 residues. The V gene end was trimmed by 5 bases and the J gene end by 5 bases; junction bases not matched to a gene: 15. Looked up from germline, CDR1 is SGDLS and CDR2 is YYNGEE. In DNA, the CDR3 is TGTGCCAGCAGGAAAGAAAGGAAGGGGACTAGCGGCAACAATGAGCAGTTCTTC. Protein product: CASRKERKGTSGNNEQFF.

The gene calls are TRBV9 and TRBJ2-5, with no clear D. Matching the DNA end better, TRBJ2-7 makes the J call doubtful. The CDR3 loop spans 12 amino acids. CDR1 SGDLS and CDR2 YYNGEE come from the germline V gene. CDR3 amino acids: CASSQNEYEQYF. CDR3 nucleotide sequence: TGTGCCAGCAGCCAAAACGAATACGAGCAGTACTTC.

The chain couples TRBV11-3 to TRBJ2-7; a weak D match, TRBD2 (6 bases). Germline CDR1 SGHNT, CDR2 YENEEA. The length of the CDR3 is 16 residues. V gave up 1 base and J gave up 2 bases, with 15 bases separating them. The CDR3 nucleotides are TGTGCCAGCAGCTTAGGAGGAGGGGCACTTCCCTACGAGCAGTACTTC. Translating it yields CASSLGGGALPYEQYF.

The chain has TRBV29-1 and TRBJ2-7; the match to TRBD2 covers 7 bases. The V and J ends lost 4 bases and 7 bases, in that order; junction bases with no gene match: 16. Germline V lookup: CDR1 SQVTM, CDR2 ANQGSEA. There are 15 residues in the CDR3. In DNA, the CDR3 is TGCAGCGTTGCAGGACTAGGAAGGAGTCTGGGAGAGCAGTACTTC. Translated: CSVAGLGRSLGEQYF.

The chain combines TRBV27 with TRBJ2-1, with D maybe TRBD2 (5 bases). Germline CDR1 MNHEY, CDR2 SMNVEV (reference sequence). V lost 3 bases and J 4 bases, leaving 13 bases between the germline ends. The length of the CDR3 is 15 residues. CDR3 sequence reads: CASSFWETPYNEQFF. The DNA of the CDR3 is TGTGCCAGCAGTTTTTGGGAGACGCCTTACAATGAGCAGTTCTTC.

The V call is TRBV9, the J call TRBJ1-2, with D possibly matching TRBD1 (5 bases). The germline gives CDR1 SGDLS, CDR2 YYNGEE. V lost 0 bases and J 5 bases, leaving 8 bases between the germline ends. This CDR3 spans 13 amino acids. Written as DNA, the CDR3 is TGTGCCAGCAGCGTAGTTGGGGGTTATGGCTACACCTTC. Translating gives CASSVVGGYGYTF. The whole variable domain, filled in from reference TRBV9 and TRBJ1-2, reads DSGVTQTPKHLITATGQRVTLRCSPRSGDLSVYWYQQSLDQGLQFLIQYYNGEERAKGNILERFSAQQFPDLHSELNLSSLELGDSALYFCASSVVGGYGYTFGSGTRLTVV.

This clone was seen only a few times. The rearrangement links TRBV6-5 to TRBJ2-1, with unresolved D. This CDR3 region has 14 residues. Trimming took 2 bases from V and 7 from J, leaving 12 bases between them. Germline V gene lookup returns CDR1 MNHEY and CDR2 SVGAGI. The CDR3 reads CASSYQPRYNEQFF. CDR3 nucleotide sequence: TGTGCCAGCAGTTACCAGCCGCGCTATAATGAGCAGTTCTTC.

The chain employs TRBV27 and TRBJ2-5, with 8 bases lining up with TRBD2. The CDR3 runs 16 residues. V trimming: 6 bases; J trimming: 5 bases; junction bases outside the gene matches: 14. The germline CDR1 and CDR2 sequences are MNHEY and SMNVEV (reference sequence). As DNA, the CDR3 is TGTGCCAGCAGCCCAAGGCGTTTCGGGAGGGCTGAGACCCAGTACTTC. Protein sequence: CASSPRRFGRAETQYF.